This entry features one T cell receptor (beta chain) sequence. Its antigen is as yet unknown. cDNA libraries for TRB were generated by 5' RACE incorporating UMI labels. Following a re-call of the 5' RACE reads, TCRdb has one entry per CDR3 protein and lacks DNA. This table holds 150,000 or so distinct CDR3 sequences. This CDR3 spans 17 amino acids. This record comes from a study of CXCR3-negative and CXCR3-positive naive CD8 T cells. Overall study results and limits: In CXCR3-positive naive cells, the TRB CDR3s were more hydrophobic than in CXCR3-negative naive cells. With CXCR3 expression partially decreased after cryopreservation, most assays relied on fresh PBMCs.

Sequencing was performed on naive CXCR3+ CD8+ T cells from blood. This sample's subset: CD45RO-CCR7+CD27+CD95- naive CD8+ T cells expressing CXCR3 (TNR3+). The chain couples TRBV21-1 to TRBJ2-7; the TCRdb call, TRBD2, lacks DNA for checking. TRBV21-1 is a documented pseudogene. The origin of this receptor is a human donor in good health. Some clones in this sample may be carry-over from other donors' samples. CDR3 loop: CASSAPGPGLGSHEQYF.